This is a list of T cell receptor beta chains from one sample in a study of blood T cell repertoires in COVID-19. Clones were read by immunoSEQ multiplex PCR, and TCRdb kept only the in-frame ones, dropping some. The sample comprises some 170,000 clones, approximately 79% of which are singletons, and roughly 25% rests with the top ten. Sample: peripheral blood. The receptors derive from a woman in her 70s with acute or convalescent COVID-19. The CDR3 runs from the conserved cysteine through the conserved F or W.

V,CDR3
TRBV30,CAWSVGSGGTETQYF
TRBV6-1,CASSEGTDYEQYF
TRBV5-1,CASSSSSGDTQYF
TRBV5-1,CASNRYLGSQETQYF
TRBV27,CASSRVLDSYNEQFF
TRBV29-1,CSVGRAGGYNEQFF
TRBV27,CASSLDRGPTEAFF
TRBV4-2,CASSQDTASGTTSYEQYF
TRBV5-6,CASSFRAGERALQFF
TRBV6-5,CAIGKRDRGTGELFF
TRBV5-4,CASSTDRDSLRYF
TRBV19,CASSILVSTGELFF
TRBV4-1,CASSQERSTSGSGTDTQYF
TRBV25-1,CASTKLETQYF
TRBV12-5,CASGFGLAVYNEQFF
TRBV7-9,CASSLIGETQYF
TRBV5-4,CASSLGVFAAPTGNEQFF
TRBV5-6,CASSLAAGGRYGYTF
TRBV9,CASSPLWASRNIQYF
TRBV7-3,CASSPWHTGLVTEAFF
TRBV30,CAWICLLGYEQYF
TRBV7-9,CASSVDRVLDTQYF
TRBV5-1,CASTLSGELFF
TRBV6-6,CASRGQENYGYTF
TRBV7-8,CASSTYRVPGVGQEKLFF
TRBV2,CASNRGADEKLFF
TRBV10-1,CASIYCGRSHEQYF
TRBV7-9,CASSAGQSYEQYF
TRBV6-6,CASSRSGDRATDTQYF
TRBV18,CASSPPLGQGNNEQFF
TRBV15,CATSLPGLDTGELFF
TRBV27,CASSSTAGTGGITEAFF
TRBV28,CASSFPNQGRVATGELFF
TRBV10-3,CAISGGQDNEKLFF
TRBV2,CASSDGGMRSNQPQHF
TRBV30,CAWSVRGVASNTGELFF
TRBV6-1,CASSENIGGWGNQPQHF
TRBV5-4,CASSFSGSAVF
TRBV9,CASSVGSGEIETQYF
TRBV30,CAWSDQGWNTEAFF
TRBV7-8,CASSPLPARFGNTIYF
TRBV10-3,CAISDRDTQPQHF
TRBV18,CASSPSREYSEQFF
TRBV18,CASSPLVGGYSYNEQFF
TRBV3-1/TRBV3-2,CASSQGHTNTGELFF
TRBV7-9,CASGSSGNTDTQYF
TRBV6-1,CASSAANSGQVQPQHF
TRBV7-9,CASSPEGTRYNEQFF
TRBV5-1,CASSLAGGNTEAFF
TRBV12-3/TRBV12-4,CASTFLGSDHFF
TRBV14,CASSRDRKTQYF
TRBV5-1,CASSLQGSGANVLTF
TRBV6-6,CASSYGSSSGNTIYF
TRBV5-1,CASSLEASGRIGANVLTF
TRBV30,CASSLGGGNEKLFF
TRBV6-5,CASSYRQGTEKLFF
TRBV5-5,CASSRQGDQIEAFF